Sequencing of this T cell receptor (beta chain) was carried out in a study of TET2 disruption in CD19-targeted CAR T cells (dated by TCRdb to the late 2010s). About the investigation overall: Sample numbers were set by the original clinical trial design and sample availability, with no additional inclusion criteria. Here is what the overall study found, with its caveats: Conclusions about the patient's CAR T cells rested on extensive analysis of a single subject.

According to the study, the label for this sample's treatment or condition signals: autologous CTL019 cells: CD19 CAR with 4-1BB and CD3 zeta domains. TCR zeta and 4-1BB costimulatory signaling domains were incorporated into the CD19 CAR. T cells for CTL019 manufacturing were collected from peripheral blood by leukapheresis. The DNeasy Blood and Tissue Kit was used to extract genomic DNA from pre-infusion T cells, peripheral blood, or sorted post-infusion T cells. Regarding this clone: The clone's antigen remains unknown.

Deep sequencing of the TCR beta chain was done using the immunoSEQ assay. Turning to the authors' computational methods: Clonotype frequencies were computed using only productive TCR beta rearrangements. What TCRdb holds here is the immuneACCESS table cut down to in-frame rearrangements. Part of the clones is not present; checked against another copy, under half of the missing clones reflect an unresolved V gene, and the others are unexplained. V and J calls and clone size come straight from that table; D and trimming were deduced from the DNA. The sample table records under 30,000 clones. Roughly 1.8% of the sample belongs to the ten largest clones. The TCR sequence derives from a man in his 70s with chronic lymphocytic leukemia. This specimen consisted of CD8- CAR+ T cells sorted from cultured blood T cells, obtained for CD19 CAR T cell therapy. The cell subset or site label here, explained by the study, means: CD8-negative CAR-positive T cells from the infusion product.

CDR3 loop: CASSSDRAGTQYF. Incomplete CDR3 DNA: TGTGCCAGCAGCTCCGACCGAGCGGGGACT. The sequence links TRBV7-8 to TRBJ2-4, with TRBD2 identical over 7 junction bases. The missing CDR3 end, 3 residues past where the read stops, is filled in from the germline J gene. The CDR3 goes from the cysteine to the phenylalanine over 13 residues. The DNA covers only part of the CDR3, 30 bases in frame from base 1. Per the germline V gene, SGHVS is the CDR1 and FQNEAQ is the CDR2.